The present entry profiles one T cell receptor (beta chain) with its context. The antigen remains undetermined. This sample was taken from a study of long-term antiretroviral therapy in people with HIV. Whole-study results and caveats: The range of CDR3 lengths in HIV repertoires proved narrower than that found in controls. Dominance of pre-ART expanded clones persisted, fluctuating and often declining after ART.

The libraries were made with immunoSEQ v3.0 at survey level. Produced via immunoSEQ multiplex PCR; TCRdb's table is partial and in-frame only. Of under 35,000 clones in the sample, roughly 96% were seen once. The CDR3 sequence is 16 residues long. This receptor was obtained from a man younger than 45 with HIV. This sequence joins TRBV21-1 and TRBJ2-1; the table's D call, TRBD2, was not checked against the DNA. TRBV21-1 is a recognized pseudogene. The sequenced sample was unsorted PBMCs, obtained 6.6 years after starting antiretroviral therapy. The CDR3 loop reads CASSGNLSVRNNEQFF. For the CDR3, the DNA is TGTGCCAGCAGCGGAAATCTTAGCGTCCGGAACAATGAGCAGTTCTTC.